This T cell receptor (beta chain) was documented in a study of blood T cells in healthy people across ages. Trimming removed 3 bases from V and 4 bases from J; junction bases left unmatched: 8. CDR3 length equals 16 residues. Looked up from germline, CDR1 is DFQATT and CDR2 is SNEGSKA (reference sequence). A J-beta primer mix and a sample-barcoded 5' primer were used in a second PCR of roughly 6 to 11 cycles. TCRdb independently ran MiXCR on the 5' RACE reads; one entry per CDR3 protein. In the table there are some 710,000 distinct CDR3 sequences, around 45% of which are singletons. Extraction yielded at least 5 micrograms of total RNA per sample.

Sequences were obtained from blood. This sequence was found in a man aged 80 or over in good health. The chain combines TRBV20-1 with TRBJ2-3; 12 bases fit TRBD2. The CDR3 spells CSASDGLAGSSDTQYF. The CDR3 DNA reads as TGCAGTGCTAGCGATGGACTAGCGGGAAGTTCAGATACGCAGTATTTT.